These T cell receptor beta chains were read from a single sample in a study of cytomegalovirus exposure and HLA in healthy donors. The table came from immunoSEQ multiplex PCR; TCRdb's copy has only in-frame clones and leaves some out. Among 120,000 or so clones listed, roughly 90% were seen once. Input material: PBMCs. The receptor source for this set is a woman under 30 in good health and CMV-seronegative. CDR3s include the opening cysteine and the closing phenylalanine or tryptophan. Fields, in order: CDR3 protein, CDR3 DNA, V gene, D gene, clone size, J gene. D genes are given only for firm matches. A row's size may be missing; if present it is once, few, many or a size class.

CASSLGLAGGTPSTDTQYF,TGTGCCAGCAGCTTAGGACTAGCGGGGGGAACGCCTAGCACAGATACGCAGTATTTT,TRBV7-3,TRBD2,.,TRBJ2-3
CAWSVHSLNQPQHF,TGTGCCTGGAGTGTACATTCACTAAATCAGCCCCAGCATTTT,TRBV30,.,.,TRBJ1-5
CASSATGSSGNTIYF,TGCGCCAGCAGCGCCACAGGCAGCTCTGGAAACACCATATATTTT,TRBV5-1,.,once,TRBJ1-3
CASSARQGANTEAFF,TGTGCCAGCAGCGCCAGACAGGGGGCTAACACTGAAGCTTTCTTT,TRBV11-3,TRBD1,.,TRBJ1-1
CASSTRVRGLGNTIYF,TGTGCCAGCTCAACCCGGGTCAGGGGGCTTGGAAACACCATATATTTT,TRBV18,TRBD1,.,TRBJ1-3
CASSGPPGDKNIQYF,TGTGCCAGCAGTGGCCCACCCGGGGACAAAAACATTCAGTACTTC,TRBV25-1,.,.,TRBJ2-4
CASSAIAGEFYNEQFF,TGTGCCAGCAGCGCAATAGCGGGGGAGTTCTACAATGAGCAGTTCTTC,TRBV9,TRBD2,.,TRBJ2-1
CASSSPGQGISGYTF,TGTGCCAGCAGCTCCCCGGGACAGGGAATAAGTGGCTACACCTTC,TRBV11-2,TRBD1,few,TRBJ1-2
CAWAPLGPMNTEAFF,TGTGCCTGGGCTCCCCTAGGCCCCATGAACACTGAAGCTTTCTTT,TRBV30,.,.,TRBJ1-1
CASSLMGQVGDEQYF,TGTGCCAGCAGCTTAATGGGACAGGTTGGCGACGAGCAGTACTTC,TRBV5-5,TRBD1,.,TRBJ2-7
CASSSDGWTGRAFF,TGTGCCAGCAGTTCAGACGGATGGACAGGGCGAGCTTTCTTT,TRBV28,TRBD1,.,TRBJ1-1
CASSDVGLAVIGEQFF,TGTGCCAGCAGTGATGTGGGACTAGCGGTTATAGGTGAGCAGTTCTTC,TRBV25-1,TRBD2,.,TRBJ2-1
CASSSRLAGAPKETQYF,TGTGCCAGCAGCTCAAGACTAGCGGGAGCCCCTAAAGAGACCCAGTACTTC,TRBV7-3,TRBD2,.,TRBJ2-5
CASSLAGTGADTQYF,TGTGCCAGCAGTTTAGCCGGGACAGGGGCAGATACGCAGTATTTT,TRBV6-5,TRBD1,.,TRBJ2-3
CASSTQHIPNTEAFF,TGTGCCAGCAGTACACAACACATTCCGAACACTGAAGCTTTCTTT,TRBV6-1,.,.,TRBJ1-1
CASKRLAVPTDTQYF,TGTGCCAGCAAAAGACTAGCGGTACCCACAGATACGCAGTATTTT,TRBV6-1,TRBD2,.,TRBJ2-3
CATSRSGVGGNTIYF,TGTGCCACCAGCAGATCAGGGGTCGGTGGAAACACCATATATTTT,TRBV15,.,.,TRBJ1-3
CASSKRRRDYGYTF,TGTGCCAGCAGCAAAAGACGGCGGGACTATGGCTACACCTTC,TRBV21-1,.,.,TRBJ1-2
CASSEFLGTVNTEAFF,TGTGCCAGCAGTGAGTTTCTTGGGACAGTTAACACTGAAGCTTTCTTT,TRBV6-1,TRBD1,.,TRBJ1-1
CASSVDGSGEQFF,TGTGCCAGCAGCGTAGACGGGAGCGGGGAGCAGTTCTTC,TRBV9,.,.,TRBJ2-1